The 2 T cell receptor beta chains listed next were all sequenced from one sample in a study of cytomegalovirus exposure and HLA in healthy donors. The primer mix had 60 Vbeta and 13 Jbeta primers. Using immunoSEQ multiplex PCR, the repertoire was profiled, and TCRdb retains in-frame clones only, with some absent. The table records 110,000 to 150,000 clones, 65% to 80% of them present only once. The specimen sequenced was PBMCs. The receptor set was obtained from a man aged 25-40 years in good health and CMV-seronegative.

J is TRBJ1-4 and V is TRBV5-4; D is perhaps TRBD1 (5 bases). Germline V lookup: CDR1 SGHNT, CDR2 YYREEE (reference sequence). The CDR3 loop spans 13 amino acids. V was clipped by 4 bases and J by 6 bases, with 10 bases between them. The CDR3 nucleotides read TGTGCCAGCAGCCCGGAACAGGATGAAAAACTGTTTTTT. Translated: CASSPEQDEKLFF.

This clone turned up a few times. The rearrangement uses TRBV19 and TRBJ2-1, with D possibly TRBD2 on 5 matching bases. The CDR3 consists of 15 residues. Germline-derived CDR1 and CDR2 are LNHDA and SQIVND (reference sequence). V shed 9 bases and J shed 1 base, with 16 bases lying between them. The CDR3 sequence is CASLVGSGSYNEQFF. CDR3 in DNA: TGTGCCAGCCTTGTGGGGAGTGGGTCCTACAATGAGCAGTTCTTC.